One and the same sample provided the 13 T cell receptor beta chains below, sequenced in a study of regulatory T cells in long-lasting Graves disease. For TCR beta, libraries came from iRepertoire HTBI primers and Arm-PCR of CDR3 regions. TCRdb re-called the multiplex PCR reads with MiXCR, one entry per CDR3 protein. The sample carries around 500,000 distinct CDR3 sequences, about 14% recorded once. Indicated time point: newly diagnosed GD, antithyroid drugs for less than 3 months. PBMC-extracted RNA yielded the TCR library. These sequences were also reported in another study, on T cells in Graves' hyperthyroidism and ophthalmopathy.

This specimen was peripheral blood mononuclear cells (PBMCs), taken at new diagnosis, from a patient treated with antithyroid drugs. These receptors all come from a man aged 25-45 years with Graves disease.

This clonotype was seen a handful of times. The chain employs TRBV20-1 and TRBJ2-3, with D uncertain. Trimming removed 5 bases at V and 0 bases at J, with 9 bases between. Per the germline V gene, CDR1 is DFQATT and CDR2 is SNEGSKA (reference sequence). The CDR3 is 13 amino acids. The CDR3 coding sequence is TGCAGTGCTCCCATCTTTAGCACAGATACGCAGTATTTT. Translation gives CSAPIFSTDTQYF.

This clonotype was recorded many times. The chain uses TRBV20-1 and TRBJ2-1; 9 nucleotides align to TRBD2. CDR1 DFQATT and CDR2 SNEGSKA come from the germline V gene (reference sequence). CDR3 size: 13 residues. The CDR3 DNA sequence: TGCGGGATAGCGGGAGCGGCGTACAATGAGCAGTTCTTC. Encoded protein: CGIAGAAYNEQFF.

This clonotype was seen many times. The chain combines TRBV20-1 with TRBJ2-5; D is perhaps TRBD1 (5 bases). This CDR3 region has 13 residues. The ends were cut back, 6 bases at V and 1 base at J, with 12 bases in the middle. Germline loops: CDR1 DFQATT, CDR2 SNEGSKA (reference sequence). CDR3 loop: CSASGAAQETQYF. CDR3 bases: TGCAGTGCGAGTGGGGCAGCCCAAGAGACCCAGTACTTC.

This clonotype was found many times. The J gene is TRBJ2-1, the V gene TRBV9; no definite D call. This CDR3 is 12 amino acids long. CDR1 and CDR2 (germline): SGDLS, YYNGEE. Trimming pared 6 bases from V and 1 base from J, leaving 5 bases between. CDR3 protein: CASTSSYNEQFF. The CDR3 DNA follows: TGTGCCAGCACCAGTTCCTACAATGAGCAGTTCTTC. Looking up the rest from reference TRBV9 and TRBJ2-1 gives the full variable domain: DSGVTQTPKHLITATGQRVTLRCSPRSGDLSVYWYQQSLDQGLQFLIQYYNGEERAKGNILERFSAQQFPDLHSELNLSSLELGDSALYFCASTSSYNEQFFGPGTRLTVL.

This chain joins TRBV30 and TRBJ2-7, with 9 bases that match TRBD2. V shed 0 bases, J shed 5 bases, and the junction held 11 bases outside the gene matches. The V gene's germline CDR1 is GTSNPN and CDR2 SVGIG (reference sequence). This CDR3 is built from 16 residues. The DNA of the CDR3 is TGTGCCTGGAGTGTGGCACTGGGACTAGCTTTCCACGAGCAGTACTTC. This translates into CAWSVALGLAFHEQYF.

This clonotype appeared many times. The CDR3 coding sequence is TGTGCCAGCAGTTTCGGCGGGAAACCCTCCTACGAGCAGTACTTC. It specifies CASSFGGKPSYEQYF. The rearrangement joins TRBV12-3 or TRBV12-4 to TRBJ2-7; D may be TRBD2 (6 bases). The CDR3 covers 15 residues. V lost 3 bases and J lost 0, with 12 bases in between.

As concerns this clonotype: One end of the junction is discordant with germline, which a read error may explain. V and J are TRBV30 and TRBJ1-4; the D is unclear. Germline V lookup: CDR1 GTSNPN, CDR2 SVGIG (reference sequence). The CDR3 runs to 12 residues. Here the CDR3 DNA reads TGTGCCTGGAGTTCTCTGGGTGAAAATCTGTTTTTT. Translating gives CAWSSLGENLFF.

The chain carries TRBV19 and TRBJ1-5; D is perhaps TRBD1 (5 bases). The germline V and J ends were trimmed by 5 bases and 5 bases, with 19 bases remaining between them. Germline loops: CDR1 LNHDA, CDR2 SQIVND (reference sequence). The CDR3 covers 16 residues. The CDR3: CASSHKAHRPDQPQHF. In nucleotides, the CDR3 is TGTGCCAGTAGTCACAAAGCGCACAGGCCTGATCAGCCCCAGCATTTT.

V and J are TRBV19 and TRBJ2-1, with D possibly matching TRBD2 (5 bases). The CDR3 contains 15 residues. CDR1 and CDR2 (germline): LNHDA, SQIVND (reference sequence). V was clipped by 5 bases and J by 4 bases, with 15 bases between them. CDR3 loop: CASSRSEISYNEQFF. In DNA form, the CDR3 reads TGTGCCAGTAGTCGTAGCGAGATCTCTTACAATGAGCAGTTCTTC.

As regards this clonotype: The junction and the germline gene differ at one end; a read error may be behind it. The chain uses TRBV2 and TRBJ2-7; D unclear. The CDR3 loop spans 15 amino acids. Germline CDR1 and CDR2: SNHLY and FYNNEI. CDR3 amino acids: CASSEAGSGSYERYF. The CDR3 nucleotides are TGTGCCAGCAGTGAAGCCGGTAGTGGCTCCTACGAGCGGTACTTC.

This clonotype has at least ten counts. CDR3 protein: CASSGGEGVDTQYF. The CDR3 region has the DNA TGCGCCAGCAGTGGAGGAGAGGGGGTAGATACGCAGTATTTT. The chain employs TRBV10-2 and TRBJ2-3; possibly TRBD1 for D (6 bases). Per germline, CDR1 WSHSY and CDR2 SAAADI. This CDR3 contains 14 residues. Trimming stripped 4 bases from V and 5 bases from J, with 13 bases between.

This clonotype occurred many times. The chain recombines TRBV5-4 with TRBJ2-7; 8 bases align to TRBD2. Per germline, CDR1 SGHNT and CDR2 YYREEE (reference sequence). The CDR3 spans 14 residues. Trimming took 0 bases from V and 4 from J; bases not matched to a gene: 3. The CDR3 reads CASSLVPSGYEQYF. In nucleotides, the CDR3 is TGTGCCAGCAGCTTGGTACCTAGCGGGTACGAGCAGTACTTC.

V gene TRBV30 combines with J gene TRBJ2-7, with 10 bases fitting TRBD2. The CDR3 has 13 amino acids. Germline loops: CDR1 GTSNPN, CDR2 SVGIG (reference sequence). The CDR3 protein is CAQYSGRWREQYF. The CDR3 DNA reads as TGTGCTCAGTATAGCGGGAGGTGGAGGGAGCAGTACTTC. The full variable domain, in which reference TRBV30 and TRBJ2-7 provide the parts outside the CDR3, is SQTIHQWPATLVQPVGSPLSLECTVEGTSNPNLYWYRQAAGRGLQLLFYSVGIGQISSEVPQNLSASRPQDRQFILSSKKLLLSDSGFYLCAQYSGRWREQYFGPGTRLTVT.